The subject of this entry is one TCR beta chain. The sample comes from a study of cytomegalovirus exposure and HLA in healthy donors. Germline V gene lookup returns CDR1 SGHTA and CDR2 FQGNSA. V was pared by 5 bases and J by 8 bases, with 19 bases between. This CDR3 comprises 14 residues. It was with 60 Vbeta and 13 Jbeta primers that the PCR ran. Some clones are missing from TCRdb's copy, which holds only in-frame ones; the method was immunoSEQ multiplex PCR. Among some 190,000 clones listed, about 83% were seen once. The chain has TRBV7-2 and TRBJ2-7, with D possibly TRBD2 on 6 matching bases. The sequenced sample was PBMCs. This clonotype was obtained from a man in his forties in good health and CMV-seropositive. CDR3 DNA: TGTGCCAGCAGCCAAACTAGCTCCAACGCTCAGCAGTACTTC. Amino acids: CASSQTSSNAQQYF. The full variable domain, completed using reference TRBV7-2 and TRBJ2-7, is GAGVSQSPSNKVTEKGKDVELRCDPISGHTALYWYRQSLGQGLEFLIYFQGNSAPDKSGLPSDRFSAERTGGSVSTLTIQRTQQEDSAVYLCASSQTSSNAQQYFGPGTRLTVT.